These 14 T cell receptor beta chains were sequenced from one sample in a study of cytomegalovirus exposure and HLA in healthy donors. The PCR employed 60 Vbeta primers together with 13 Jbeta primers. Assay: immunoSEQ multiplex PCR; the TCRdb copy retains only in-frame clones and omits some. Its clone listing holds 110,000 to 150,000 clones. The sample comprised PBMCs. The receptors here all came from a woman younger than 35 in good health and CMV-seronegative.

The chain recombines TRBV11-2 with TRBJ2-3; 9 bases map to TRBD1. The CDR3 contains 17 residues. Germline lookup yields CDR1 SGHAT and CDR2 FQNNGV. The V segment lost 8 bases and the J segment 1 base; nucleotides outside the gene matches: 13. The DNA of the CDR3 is TGTGCCAGCCGTTCGGGGGACAGGGCGTTCCGCACAGATACGCAGTATTTT. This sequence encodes CASRSGDRAFRTDTQYF.

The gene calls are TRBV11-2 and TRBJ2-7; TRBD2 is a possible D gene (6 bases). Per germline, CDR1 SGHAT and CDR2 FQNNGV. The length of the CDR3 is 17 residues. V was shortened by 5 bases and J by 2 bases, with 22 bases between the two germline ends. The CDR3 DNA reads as TGTGCCAGCAGCCGGTCGCGCGGGGCGTTACCTACCTACGAGCAGTACTTC. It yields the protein CASSRSRGALPTYEQYF.

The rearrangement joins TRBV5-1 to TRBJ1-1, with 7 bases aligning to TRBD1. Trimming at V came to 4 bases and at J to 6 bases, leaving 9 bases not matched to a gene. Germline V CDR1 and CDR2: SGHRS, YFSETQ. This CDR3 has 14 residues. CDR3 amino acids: CASSPLDRVPEAFF. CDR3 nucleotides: TGCGCCAGCAGCCCCCTCGACAGGGTTCCTGAAGCTTTCTTT.

The CDR3, as DNA: TGTGCCAGCAGCTCCCCTGTGAGGCCTTCTGGGGCCAACGTCCTGACTTTC. As protein: CASSSPVRPSGANVLTF. The chain employs TRBV5-6 and TRBJ2-6; D ambiguous. The V gene's germline CDR1 is SGHDT and CDR2 YYEEEE. The CDR3 has 17 residues. Trimming pared 3 bases from V and 1 base from J, leaving 14 bases between.

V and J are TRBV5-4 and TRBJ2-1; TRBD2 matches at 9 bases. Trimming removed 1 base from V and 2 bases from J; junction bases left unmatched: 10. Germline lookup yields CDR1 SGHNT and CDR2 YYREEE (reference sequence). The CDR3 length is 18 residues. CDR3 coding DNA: TGTGCCAGCAGCTTGTTCCTAGCGGGATTTAGGGCCTACAATGAGCAGTTCTTC. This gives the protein CASSLFLAGFRAYNEQFF.

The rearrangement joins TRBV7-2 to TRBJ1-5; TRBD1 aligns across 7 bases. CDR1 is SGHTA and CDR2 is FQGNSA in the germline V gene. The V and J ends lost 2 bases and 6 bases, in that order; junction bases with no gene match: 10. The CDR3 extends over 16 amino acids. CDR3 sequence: CASSLLGTGVRQPQHF. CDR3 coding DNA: TGTGCCAGCAGCTTACTGGGCACAGGGGTTCGTCAGCCCCAGCATTTT.

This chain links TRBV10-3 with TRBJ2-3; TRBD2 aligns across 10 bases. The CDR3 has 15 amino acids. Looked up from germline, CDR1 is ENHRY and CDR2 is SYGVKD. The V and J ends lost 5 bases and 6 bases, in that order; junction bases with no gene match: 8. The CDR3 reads CAISITSGTTDTQYF. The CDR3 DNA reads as TGTGCCATCAGTATCACTAGCGGGACGACGGATACGCAGTATTTT.

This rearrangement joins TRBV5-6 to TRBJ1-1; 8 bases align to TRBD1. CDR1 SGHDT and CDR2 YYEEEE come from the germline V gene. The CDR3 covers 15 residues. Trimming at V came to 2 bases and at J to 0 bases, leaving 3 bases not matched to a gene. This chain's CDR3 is CASSFGTGMNTEAFF. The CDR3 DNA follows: TGTGCCAGCAGCTTCGGGACAGGTATGAACACTGAAGCTTTCTTT.

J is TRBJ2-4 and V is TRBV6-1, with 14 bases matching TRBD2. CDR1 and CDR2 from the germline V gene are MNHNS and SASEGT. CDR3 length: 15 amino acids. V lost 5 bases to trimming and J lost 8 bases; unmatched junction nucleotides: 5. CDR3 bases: TGTGCCAGCAGTTCGACTAGCGGGAGGGGAGACATTCAGTACTTC. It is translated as CASSSTSGRGDIQYF.

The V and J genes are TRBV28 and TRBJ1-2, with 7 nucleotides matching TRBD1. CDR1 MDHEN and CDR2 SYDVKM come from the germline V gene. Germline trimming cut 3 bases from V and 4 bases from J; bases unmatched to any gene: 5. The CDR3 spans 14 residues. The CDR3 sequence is CASSFRGSTYGYTF. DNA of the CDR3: TGTGCCAGCAGTTTCAGGGGGTCTACCTATGGCTACACCTTC.

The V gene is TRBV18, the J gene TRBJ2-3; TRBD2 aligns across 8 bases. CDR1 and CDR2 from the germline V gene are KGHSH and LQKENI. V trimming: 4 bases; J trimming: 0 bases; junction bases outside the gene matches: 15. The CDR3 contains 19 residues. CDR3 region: CASSHTGTSPSYSTDTQYF. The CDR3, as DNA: TGTGCCAGCTCACATACCGGGACTAGTCCTTCATATAGCACAGATACGCAGTATTTT.

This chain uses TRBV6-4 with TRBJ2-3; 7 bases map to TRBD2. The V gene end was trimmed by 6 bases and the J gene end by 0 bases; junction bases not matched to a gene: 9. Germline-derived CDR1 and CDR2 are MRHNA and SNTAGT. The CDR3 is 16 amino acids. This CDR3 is CASSLQAGSSTDTQYF. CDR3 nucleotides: TGTGCCAGCAGCCTTCAAGCGGGATCTAGCACAGATACGCAGTATTTT.

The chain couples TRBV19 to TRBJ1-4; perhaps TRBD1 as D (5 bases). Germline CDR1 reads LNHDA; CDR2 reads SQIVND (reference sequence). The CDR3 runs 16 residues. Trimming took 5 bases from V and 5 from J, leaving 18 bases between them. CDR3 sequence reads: CASSSRGAGPNEKLFF. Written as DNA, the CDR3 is TGTGCCAGTAGTTCTCGTGGGGCAGGCCCAAATGAAAAACTGTTTTTT.

This CDR3 reads CASSIGTGQETQYF. Written as DNA, the CDR3 is TGTGCCAGCAGCATCGGGACAGGACAAGAGACCCAGTACTTC. The chain links TRBV11-3 to TRBJ2-5; TRBD1 matches at 8 bases. In germline, CDR1 is SGHNT, CDR2 YENEEA. V was pared by 5 bases and J by 2 bases, with 4 bases of the junction left unmatched. The CDR3 length is 14 residues.